This T cell receptor (beta chain) appears in the sequencing data of a study of early T cells in non-severe SARS-CoV-2 infection. TCRdb called the 5' RACE reads again in MiXCR, with one record for every CDR3 protein. The table records roughly 70,000 distinct CDR3 sequences, about 12% of them present only once. CDR3 length equals 14 residues. Germline V lookup: CDR1 SNHLY, CDR2 FYNNEI. The V gene lost 1 base and the J gene lost 7 bases, with 10 bases spanning the gap. Input material: whole blood. This TCR derives from an adult who was a healthcare worker with PCR-confirmed SARS-CoV-2 infection or an uninfected control (not recorded which). The chain employs TRBV2 and TRBJ1-4; D is perhaps TRBD1 (5 bases). The CDR3 loop is CASSEGQISEKLFF. CDR3 bases: TGTGCCAGCAGTGAAGGACAGATCTCTGAAAAACTGTTTTTT.